The text below deals with one T cell receptor beta chain. As originally analysed: Nucleated cell counts were estimated from reference gene primer amplification. Sequenced by immunoSEQ multiplex PCR; TCRdb stores in-frame clones only, minus some. V, J and clone size derive from that table, while D and trimming were established from the DNA sequence. Found here are 250,000 to 350,000 clones, roughly 80% of them singletons; the top ten hold less than 4.5%. These data come from a study of blood T cell repertoires in COVID-19. Study overall: Both acute and convalescent COVID-19 samples were obtained from the United States, Italy and Spain. PBMCs, B-cell-depleted T cells, or T cells were the source of the cDNA or gDNA that made up the material.

The V gene lost 4 bases and the J gene lost 5 bases, with 14 bases spanning the gap. The CDR3 spans 14 residues. The germline CDR1 and CDR2 sequences are SNHLY and FYNNEI. The source of this sequence is a woman aged 50 to 60 with active or convalescent COVID-19. Sequenced material: peripheral blood. V gene TRBV2 combines with J gene TRBJ2-5; tentative D call: TRBD1 (6 bases). CDR3 DNA: TGTGCCAGCAGTGCGACAGGCCTGGGTGAGACCCAGTACTTC. Translation: CASSATGLGETQYF.